These 30 T cell receptor beta chains originate from one sample sequenced in a study of blood T cell repertoires in COVID-19. The table came from immunoSEQ multiplex PCR; TCRdb's copy has only in-frame clones and leaves some out. The data contain 300,000 to 400,000 clones, around 84% of them seen just once; the ten biggest clones take up under 2%. The sequenced material came from PBMCs or T cells enriched from blood (not recorded which). The receptors derive from a woman aged 25 to 39 who had been exposed to COVID-19.

Only one count was recorded for this clone. The chain employs TRBV4-2 and TRBJ1-6; D perhaps matches TRBD1 (5 bases). The germline gives CDR1 LGHNA, CDR2 YNFKEQ. V was trimmed by 0 bases and J by 9 bases, leaving 15 bases between them. The CDR3 is 16 residues long. This CDR3 reads CASSQESAGGGSPLHF. CDR3 nucleotides: TGTGCCAGCAGCCAAGAGTCGGCCGGGGGAGGTTCACCCCTCCACTTT.

V gene TRBV7-2 combines with J gene TRBJ2-5, with TRBD2 matching over 10 bases. Trimming removed 3 bases from V and 7 bases from J; junction bases left unmatched: 17. Germline loops: CDR1 SGHTA, CDR2 FQGNSA. The length of the CDR3 is 18 residues. CDR3 sequence: CASSFWASSGGGQGTQYF. CDR3 DNA: TGTGCCAGCAGCTTCTGGGCCTCCAGCGGGGGGGGCCAGGGGACCCAGTACTTC.

This sequence joins TRBV7-8 and TRBJ2-1; 7 positions match TRBD1. CDR1 is SGHVS, CDR2 FQNEAQ, per germline. Unmatched junction bases numbered 3, after V lost 5 bases and J lost 2 bases. The CDR3 covers 14 residues. Here the CDR3 DNA reads TGTGCCAGCAGCCGAGGACAGGCCTACAATGAGCAGTTCTTC. Protein sequence: CASSRGQAYNEQFF.

In its sample, this clone was seen once. The chain links TRBV19 to TRBJ2-7, with D possibly TRBD1 on 7 matching bases. Germline CDR1 LNHDA, CDR2 SQIVND (reference sequence). V lost 3 bases and J lost 5, with 14 bases in between. The CDR3 consists of 14 residues. DNA of the CDR3: TGTGCCAGTAGTATCTTGGGCAGGGGGGACGAGCAGTACTTC. Translating it yields CASSILGRGDEQYF.

V and J are TRBV28 and TRBJ2-4, with D possibly being TRBD1 (7 bases). Germline loops: CDR1 MDHEN, CDR2 SYDVKM. This CDR3 has 17 amino acids. V was shortened by 2 bases and J by 3 bases, with 17 bases between the two germline ends. This CDR3 is CASSLGGQGVGKNIQYF. The CDR3 DNA reads as TGTGCCAGCAGTTTAGGGGGGCAGGGGGTAGGCAAAAACATTCAGTACTTC.

V gene TRBV6-4 combines with J gene TRBJ2-5; 9 bases align to TRBD1. V was pared by 9 bases and J by 5 bases, with 13 bases of the junction left unmatched. Germline CDR1 is MRHNA and CDR2 is SNTAGT. This CDR3 is built from 15 residues. The CDR3 region is CARGPLQGARETQYF. In DNA form, the CDR3 reads TGTGCCAGAGGCCCTTTACAGGGGGCGCGCGAGACCCAGTACTTC.

The rearrangement links TRBV3-1 (or the pseudogene TRBV3-2) to TRBJ2-7, with 9 bases that match TRBD2. V shed 1 base and J 7 bases; nucleotides not matched to a gene: 5. In germline, CDR1 is LGHDT, CDR2 YNNKEL (reference sequence). The CDR3 sequence is 14 residues long. The CDR3 protein is CASSQVAGGREQYF. In nucleotides, the CDR3 is TGTGCCAGCAGCCAAGTTGCGGGGGGGCGAGAGCAGTACTTC.

The chain combines TRBV19 with TRBJ1-5, with 7 bases matching TRBD1. The germline CDR1 and CDR2 sequences are LNHDA and SQIVND (reference sequence). The CDR3 length is 15 residues. Trimming cost V 6 bases and J 4 bases; bases outside gene matches: 9. CDR3 coding DNA: TGTGCCAGTAGGACGGAGACAGGGAAAAATCAGCCCCAGCATTTT. Its protein product is CASRTETGKNQPQHF.

The CDR3 sequence: CASRPNRGREYYGYTF. As DNA, the CDR3 is TGTGCCAGCAGACCTAACAGGGGGCGAGAATATTATGGCTACACCTTC. This rearrangement joins TRBV7-9 to TRBJ1-2; TRBD1 matches at 9 bases. The CDR3 has 16 amino acids. With V trimmed by 6 bases and J by 5 bases, 13 bases remained unmatched. CDR1 and CDR2 (germline): SEHNR, FQNEAQ (reference sequence). Variable domain in full (rest from reference TRBV7-9 and TRBJ1-2): DTGVSQNPRHKITKRGQNVTFRCDPISEHNRLYWYRQTLGQGPEFLTYFQNEAQLEKSRLLSDRFSAERPKGSFSTLEIQRTEQGDSAMYLCASRPNRGREYYGYTFGSGTRLTVV.

The chain couples TRBV10-3 to TRBJ2-3; D is possibly TRBD1 (6 bases). This CDR3 has 14 residues. The ends were cut back, 2 bases at V and 0 bases at J, with 6 bases in the middle. Germline assignment: CDR1 ENHRY and CDR2 SYGVKD. The CDR3, as DNA: TGTGCCATCAGTGAGGGACAGAGCACAGATACGCAGTATTTT. Amino acids: CAISEGQSTDTQYF.

This clone was counted a few times. The CDR3 loop reads CASRPPGQGERQPQHF. The CDR3 DNA sequence: TGTGCAAGTCGCCCCCCGGGACAGGGGGAACGACAGCCCCAGCATTTT. This chain joins TRBV12-2 and TRBJ1-5; the table assigns TRBD1, which was not confirmed against the DNA. TRBV12-2 counts as a pseudogene. The CDR3 length is 16 residues.

The chain uses TRBV19 and TRBJ2-5; D may be TRBD2 (5 bases). Trimming left V 3 bases short and J 9 bases short, with 17 bases between. Germline V gene sequence: CDR1 LNHDA, CDR2 SQIVND (reference sequence). The CDR3 totals 14 residues. This CDR3 is CASSISPFAAAQYF. CDR3 nucleotides: TGTGCCAGTAGTATCTCCCCCTTTGCAGCGGCCCAGTACTTC.

CDR3 DNA sequence: TGTGCCATCACCCAGACAGGGAACACTGAAGCTTTCTTT. Translation: CAITQTGNTEAFF. The rearrangement joins TRBV10-3 to TRBJ1-1; TRBD1 is a possible D gene (6 bases). Germline V gene data show CDR1 as ENHRY and CDR2 as SYGVKD. Trimming took 7 bases from V and 1 from J, leaving 10 bases between them. The CDR3 totals 13 residues.

The chain combines TRBV9 with TRBJ2-7; 10 bases are a match to TRBD1. J gave up 4 bases and V 4 bases, and 8 bases lay outside the gene matches. This CDR3 is built from 15 residues. Germline V gene sequence: CDR1 SGDLS, CDR2 YYNGEE. The CDR3 DNA reads TGTGCCAGCAGCACCACCGGGACAGGGGTTTACGAGCAGTACTTC. This gives the protein CASSTTGTGVYEQYF.

This chain links TRBV28 with TRBJ2-7, with TRBD1 as a possible D gene (6 bases). The CDR3 contains 15 residues. V lost 6 bases and J 0 bases, leaving 15 bases between the germline ends. The germline gives CDR1 MDHEN, CDR2 SYDVKM. The CDR3 DNA sequence: TGTGCCAGCAGAGGGGGACCCGGGCTCTCCTACGAGCAGTACTTC. It specifies CASRGGPGLSYEQYF. The full variable domain, completed using reference TRBV28 and TRBJ2-7, is DVKVTQSSRYLVKRTGEKVFLECVQDMDHENMFWYRQDPGLGLRLIYFSYDVKMKEKGDIPEGYSVSREKKERFSLILESASTNQTSMYLCASRGGPGLSYEQYFGPGTRLTVT.

This clone was picked up a small number of times. One junction end disagrees with the germline gene, perhaps due to a read error. This sequence joins TRBV5-4 and TRBJ2-7, with 11 bases fitting TRBD2. Germline V gene data show CDR1 as SGHNT and CDR2 as YYREEE (reference sequence). The length of the CDR3 is 16 residues. CDR3 DNA: TGTGCCACCAGCTTTGGTCGACTAGCGGGAAACTACGAGCAGTACTTC. This sequence encodes CATSFGRLAGNYEQYF.

This clone has just one count. For the CDR3, the DNA is TGTGCCAGCAGTAGAAACGCAGGGGGAGTCCGAGAGACCCAGTACTTC. Amino acids: CASSRNAGGVRETQYF. The J gene is TRBJ2-5, the V gene TRBV6-4, with 7 bases aligning to TRBD1. In germline, CDR1 is MRHNA, CDR2 SNTAGT. This CDR3 is 16 amino acids long. J gave up 4 bases and V 5 bases, and 13 bases lay outside the gene matches.

The V gene is TRBV28, the J gene TRBJ1-1; D is possibly TRBD1 (6 bases). Germline loops: CDR1 MDHEN, CDR2 SYDVKM. The CDR3 length is 16 residues. V gave up 7 bases and J gave up 4 bases, with 22 bases separating them. CDR3 DNA sequence: TGTGCCAGCATCAACCCGGACGATAGGGGGAGCACTGAAGCTTTCTTT. Residues: CASINPDDRGSTEAFF.

J is TRBJ2-2 and V is TRBV2, with 12 bases fitting TRBD2. This CDR3 contains 16 residues. Germline CDR1 and CDR2: SNHLY and FYNNEI. With 10 bases clipped from V and 2 bases from J, the junction kept 8 bases outside the gene matches. CDR3 DNA: TGTGCCACCTCGGGACTAGCGGGCCCTAACACCGGGGAGCTGTTTTTT. This encodes CATSGLAGPNTGELFF.

This chain connects TRBV7-8 to TRBJ1-5, with D perhaps TRBD1 (5 bases). CDR1 SGHVS and CDR2 FQNEAQ come from the germline V gene. V lost 1 base to trimming and J lost 6 bases, with 13 bases between them. The CDR3 loop spans 15 amino acids. Written as DNA, the CDR3 is TGTGCCAGCAGCTTAGAAAAGGGGATGGGTCAGCCCCAGCATTTT. Translating it yields CASSLEKGMGQPQHF.

This clone was picked up one time. The CDR3: CASSVSGGAAGELFF. DNA for the CDR3: TGTGCCAGCAGCGTCAGCGGGGGGGCGGCCGGGGAGCTGTTTTTT. This sequence joins TRBV9 and TRBJ2-2; 10 nucleotides align to TRBD2. CDR1 SGDLS and CDR2 YYNGEE come from the germline V gene. J gave up 6 bases and V 2 bases, and 4 bases lay outside the gene matches. The CDR3 covers 15 residues.

V usage is TRBV3-1 (or the pseudogene TRBV3-2) and J usage is TRBJ1-2; D unclear. In germline, CDR1 is LGHDT, CDR2 YNNKEL (reference sequence). The CDR3 runs 14 residues. Between the trimmed V and J ends, which lost 1 base and 1 base, there was a span of 7 bases. For the CDR3, the DNA is TGTGCCAGCAGCCAAGGTACACATAACTATGGCTACACCTTC. Translating it yields CASSQGTHNYGYTF.

In the case of this clone: Relative to the germline gene, one junction end is altered; a read error may explain this. The chain links TRBV5-8 to TRBJ2-7; 11 positions agree with TRBD1. Germline V gene lookup returns CDR1 SGHTS and CDR2 YDEGEE. The CDR3 runs 11 residues. The CDR3 DNA is TGTGCCAGCAGCTTTTGGGACAGGGGGAACTTC. Translated, it gives CASSFWDRGNF.

The V and J genes are TRBV5-5 and TRBJ2-7, with 11 bases that match TRBD1. V lost 4 bases and J lost 4; bases outside the gene matches: 7. CDR3 length equals 15 residues. Germline CDR1 is SGHKS and CDR2 is YYEKEE (reference sequence). The DNA of the CDR3 is TGTGCCAGCAGCGCTGGACAGGGGGCGTTTTACGAGCAGTACTTC. Translating gives CASSAGQGAFYEQYF.

The genes are TRBV4-3 and TRBJ2-2, with D perhaps TRBD1 (6 bases). The V and J ends lost 0 bases and 6 bases respectively, with 17 bases between them. The CDR3 loop spans 17 amino acids. Germline CDR1 LGHNA, CDR2 YSLEER. CDR3 DNA: TGCGCCAGCAGCCAAGATCGTAAGACAGGCCCCGCCGGGGAGCTGTTTTTT. It yields the protein CASSQDRKTGPAGELFF.

The chain couples TRBV5-1 to TRBJ2-3; no clear D gene. V lost 2 bases and J 0 bases, leaving 7 bases between the germline ends. Germline V gene lookup returns CDR1 SGHRS and CDR2 YFSETQ. CDR3 length: 14 amino acids. CDR3 bases: TGCGCCAGCAGCTTACAGCAAAGCACAGATACGCAGTATTTT. Translated: CASSLQQSTDTQYF.

The chain carries TRBV29-1 and TRBJ2-5, with 11 bases fitting TRBD2. CDR1 and CDR2 (germline): SQVTM, ANQGSEA. V lost 5 bases and J lost 5; bases outside the gene matches: 7. CDR3 length: 14 amino acids. The DNA of the CDR3 is TGCAGCGTTCGGATAGCGGGGGGGCAGGAGACCCAGTACTTC. It specifies CSVRIAGGQETQYF.

The rearrangement uses TRBV19 and TRBJ1-3, with 9 bases aligning to TRBD1. Unmatched junction bases numbered 4, after V lost 5 bases and J lost 5 bases. CDR3 length: 14 amino acids. Looked up from germline, CDR1 is LNHDA and CDR2 is SQIVND (reference sequence). CDR3 DNA: TGTGCCAGTAGTCGGGGACAGGGACGAAACACCATATATTTT. Amino acid sequence: CASSRGQGRNTIYF. Looking up the rest from reference TRBV19 and TRBJ1-3 gives the full variable domain: DGGITQSPKYLFRKEGQNVTLSCEQNLNHDAMYWYRQDPGQGLRLIYYSQIVNDFQKGDIAEGYSVSREKKESFPLTVTSAQKNPTAFYLCASSRGQGRNTIYFGEGSWLTVV.

This clone has a single count. This rearrangement joins TRBV5-1 to TRBJ1-4; 7 bases map to TRBD1. The ends lost 0 bases at V and 4 bases at J; junction bases unmatched: 9. Germline assignment: CDR1 SGHRS and CDR2 YFSETQ. CDR3 length: 17 residues. This CDR3 reads CASSLGQGGLSNEKLFF. CDR3 coding DNA: TGCGCCAGCAGCTTGGGACAGGGAGGCCTAAGTAATGAAAAACTGTTTTTT.

The chain employs TRBV29-1 and TRBJ2-7, with D unclear. With 0 bases removed from V and 6 bases from J, the gap between germline ends came to 6 bases. The CDR3 consists of 11 residues. Germline V gives CDR1 SQVTM, CDR2 ANQGSEA. The CDR3 region is CSVEDVREQYF. DNA for the CDR3: TGCAGCGTTGAAGATGTCCGCGAGCAGTACTTC.